This T cell receptor (beta chain) was recovered during a study of T cell responses to AZD1222 COVID-19 vaccine. J was trimmed by 1 base and V by 3 bases; bases with no gene match: 5. Germline CDR1 is KGHDR and CDR2 is SFDVKD. This CDR3 comprises 16 residues. The method was immunoSEQ multiplex PCR; TCRdb's version includes in-frame clones alone and lacks a portion of them. Seen here are roughly 120,000 clones, approximately 90% observed once, and the top ten hold approximately 15%. The chain carries TRBV24-1 and TRBJ1-5; 7 positions agree with TRBD1. This TCR derives from an adult in good health. Sequencing was performed on peripheral blood, taken on day 0 of AZD1222 vaccination. The chain's CDR3 is CATSDPPGQSNQPQHF. The CDR3 DNA is TGTGCCACCAGTGATCCTCCGGGACAGAGCAATCAGCCCCAGCATTTT.